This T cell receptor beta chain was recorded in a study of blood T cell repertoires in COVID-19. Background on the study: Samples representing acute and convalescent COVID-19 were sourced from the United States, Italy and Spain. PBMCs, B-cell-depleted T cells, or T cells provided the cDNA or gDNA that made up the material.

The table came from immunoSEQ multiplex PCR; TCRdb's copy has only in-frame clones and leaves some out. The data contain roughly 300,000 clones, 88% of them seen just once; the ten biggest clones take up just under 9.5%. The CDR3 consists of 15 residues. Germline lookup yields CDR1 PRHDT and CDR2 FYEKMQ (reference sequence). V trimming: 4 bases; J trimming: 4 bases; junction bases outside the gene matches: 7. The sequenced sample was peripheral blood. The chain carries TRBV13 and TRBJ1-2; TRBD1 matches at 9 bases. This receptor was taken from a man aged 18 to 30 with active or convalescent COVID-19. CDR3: CASSSGTGKRYGYTF. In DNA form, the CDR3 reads TGTGCCAGCAGCTCCGGGACAGGGAAACGCTATGGCTACACCTTC.